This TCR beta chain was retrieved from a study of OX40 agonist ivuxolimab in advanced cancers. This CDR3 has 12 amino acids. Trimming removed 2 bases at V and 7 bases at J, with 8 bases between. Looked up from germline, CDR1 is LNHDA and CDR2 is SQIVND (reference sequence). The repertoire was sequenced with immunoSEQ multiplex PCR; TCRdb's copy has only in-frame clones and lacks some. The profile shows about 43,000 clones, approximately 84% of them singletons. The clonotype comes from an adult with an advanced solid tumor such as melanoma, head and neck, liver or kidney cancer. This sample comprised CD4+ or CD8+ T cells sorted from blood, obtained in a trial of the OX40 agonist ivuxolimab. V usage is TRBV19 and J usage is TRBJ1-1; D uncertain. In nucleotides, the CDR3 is TGTGCCAGTAGTATATCCCGGGGTGAAGCTTTCTTT. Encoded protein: CASSISRGEAFF.